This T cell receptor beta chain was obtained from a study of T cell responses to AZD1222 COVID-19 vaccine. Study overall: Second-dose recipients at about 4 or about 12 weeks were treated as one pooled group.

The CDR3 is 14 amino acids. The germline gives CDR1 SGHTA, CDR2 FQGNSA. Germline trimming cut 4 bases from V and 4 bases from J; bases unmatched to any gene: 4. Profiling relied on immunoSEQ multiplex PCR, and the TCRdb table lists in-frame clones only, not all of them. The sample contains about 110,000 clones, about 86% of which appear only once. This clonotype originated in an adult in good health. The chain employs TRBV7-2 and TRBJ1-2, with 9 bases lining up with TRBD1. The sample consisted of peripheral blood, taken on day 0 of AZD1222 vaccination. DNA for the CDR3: TGTGCCAGCAGCTCGACAGGGGGGGTCTATGGCTACACCTTC. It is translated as CASSSTGGVYGYTF.